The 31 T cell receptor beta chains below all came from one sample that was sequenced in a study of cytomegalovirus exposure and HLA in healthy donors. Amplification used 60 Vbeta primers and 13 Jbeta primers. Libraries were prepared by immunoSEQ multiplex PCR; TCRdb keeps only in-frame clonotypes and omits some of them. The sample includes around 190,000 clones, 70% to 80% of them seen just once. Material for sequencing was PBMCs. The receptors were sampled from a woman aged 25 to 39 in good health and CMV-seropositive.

The CDR3 spells CSVGDRPSGYTF. CDR3 in DNA: TGCAGCGTGGGGGACAGACCTTCGGGCTACACCTTC. The rearrangement joins TRBV29-1 to TRBJ1-2; 7 bases line up with TRBD1. Germline V gene sequence: CDR1 SQVTM, CDR2 ANQGSEA. Unmatched junction bases numbered 9, after V lost 6 bases and J lost 8 bases. The CDR3 is made up of 12 amino acids.

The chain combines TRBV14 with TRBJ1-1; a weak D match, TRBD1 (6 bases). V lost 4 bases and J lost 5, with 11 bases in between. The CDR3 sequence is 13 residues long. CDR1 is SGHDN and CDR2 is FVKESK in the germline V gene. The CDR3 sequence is CASSLQRGTEAFF. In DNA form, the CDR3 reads TGTGCCAGCAGCCTCCAAAGGGGGACTGAAGCTTTCTTT.

The CDR3, as DNA: TGCGCCAGCAGCTACCGGGACACCTATGGCTACACCTTC. Protein product: CASSYRDTYGYTF. The chain joins TRBV5-1 to TRBJ1-2; D is possibly TRBD1 (6 bases). Trimming took 3 bases from V and 4 from J, leaving 10 bases between them. CDR1 and CDR2 from the germline V gene are SGHRS and YFSETQ. The CDR3 extends over 13 amino acids.

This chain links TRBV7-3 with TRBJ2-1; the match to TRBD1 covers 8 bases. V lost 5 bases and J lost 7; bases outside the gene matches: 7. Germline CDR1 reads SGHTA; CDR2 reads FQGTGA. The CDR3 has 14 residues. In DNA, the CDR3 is TGTGCCAGCAGCCCCACAGGGGGACGGAATGAGCAGTTCTTC. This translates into CASSPTGGRNEQFF.

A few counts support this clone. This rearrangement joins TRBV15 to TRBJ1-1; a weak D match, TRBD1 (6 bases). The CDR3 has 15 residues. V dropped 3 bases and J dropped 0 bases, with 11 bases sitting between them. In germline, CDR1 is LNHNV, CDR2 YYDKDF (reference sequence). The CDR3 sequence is CATSRDRRMNTEAFF. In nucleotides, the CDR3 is TGTGCCACCAGCAGGGACAGACGTATGAACACTGAAGCTTTCTTT.

The CDR3 reads CAISGAHNEQFF. The CDR3, as DNA: TGTGCCATCAGTGGGGCTCACAATGAGCAGTTCTTC. V gene TRBV10-3 combines with J gene TRBJ2-1; D unresolved. The CDR3 runs to 12 residues. The germline V gene encodes CDR1 ENHRY and CDR2 SYGVKD. Trimming cost V 4 bases and J 5 bases, with 6 bases left between them.

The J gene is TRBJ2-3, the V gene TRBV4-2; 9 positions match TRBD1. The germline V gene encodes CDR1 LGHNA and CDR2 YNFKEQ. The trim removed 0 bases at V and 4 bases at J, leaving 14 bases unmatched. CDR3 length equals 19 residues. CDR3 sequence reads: CASSQDRERDRVYADTQYF. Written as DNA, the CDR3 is TGTGCCAGCAGCCAAGATCGGGAACGGGACAGGGTGTATGCAGATACGCAGTATTTT.

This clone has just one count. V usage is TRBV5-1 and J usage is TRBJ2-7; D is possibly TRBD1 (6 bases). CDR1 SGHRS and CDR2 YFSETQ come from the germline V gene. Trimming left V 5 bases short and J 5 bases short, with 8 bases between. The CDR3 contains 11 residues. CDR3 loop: CASRQGDEQYF. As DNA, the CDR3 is TGCGCCAGCAGACAGGGCGACGAGCAGTACTTC.

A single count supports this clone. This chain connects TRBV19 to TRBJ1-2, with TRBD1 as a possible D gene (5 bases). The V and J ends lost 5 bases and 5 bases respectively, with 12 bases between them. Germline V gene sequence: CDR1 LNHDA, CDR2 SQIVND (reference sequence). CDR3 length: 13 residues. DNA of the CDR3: TGTGCCAGTAGTCGACGATCAGGGTATGGCTACACCTTC. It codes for CASSRRSGYGYTF.

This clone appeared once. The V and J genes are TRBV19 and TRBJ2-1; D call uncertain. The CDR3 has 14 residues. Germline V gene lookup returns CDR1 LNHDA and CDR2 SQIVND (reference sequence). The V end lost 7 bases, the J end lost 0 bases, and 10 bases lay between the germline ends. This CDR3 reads CASKHDRSYNEQFF. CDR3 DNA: TGTGCCAGTAAGCACGATCGCTCCTACAATGAGCAGTTCTTC.

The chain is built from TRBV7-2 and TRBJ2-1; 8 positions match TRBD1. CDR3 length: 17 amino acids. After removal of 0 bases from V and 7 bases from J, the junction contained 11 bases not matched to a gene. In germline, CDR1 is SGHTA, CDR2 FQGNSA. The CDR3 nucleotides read TGTGCCAGCAGCTTAGCTGAGGCCGGGACAGGAAGGAATGAGCAGTTCTTC. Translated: CASSLAEAGTGRNEQFF.

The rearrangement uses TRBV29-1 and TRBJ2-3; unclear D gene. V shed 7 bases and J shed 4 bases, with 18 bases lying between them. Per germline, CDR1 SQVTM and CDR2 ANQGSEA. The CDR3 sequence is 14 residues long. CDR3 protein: CSAFSPSLADTQYF. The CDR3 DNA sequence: TGCAGCGCCTTCTCGCCAAGCCTTGCAGATACGCAGTATTTT.

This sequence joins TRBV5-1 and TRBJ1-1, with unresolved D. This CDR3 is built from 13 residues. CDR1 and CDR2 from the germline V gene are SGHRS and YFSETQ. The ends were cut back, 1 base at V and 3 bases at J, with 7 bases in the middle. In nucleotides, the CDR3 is TGCGCCAGCAGCTTGTCACAGTACACTGAAGCTTTCTTT. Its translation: CASSLSQYTEAFF.

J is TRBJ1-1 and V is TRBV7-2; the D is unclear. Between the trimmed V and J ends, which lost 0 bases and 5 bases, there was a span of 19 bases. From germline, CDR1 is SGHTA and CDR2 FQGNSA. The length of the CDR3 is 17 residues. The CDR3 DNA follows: TGTGCCAGCAGCTTAGCTAAACGACACCACCTACGGACTGAAGCTTTCTTT. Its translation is CASSLAKRHHLRTEAFF.

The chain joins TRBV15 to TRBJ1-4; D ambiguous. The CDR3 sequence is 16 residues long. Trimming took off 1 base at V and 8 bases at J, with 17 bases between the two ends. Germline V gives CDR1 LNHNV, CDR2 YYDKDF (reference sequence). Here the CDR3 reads CATSRVAFSGVEKLFF. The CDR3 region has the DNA TGTGCCACCAGCAGAGTTGCCTTTTCCGGGGTGGAAAAACTGTTTTTT.

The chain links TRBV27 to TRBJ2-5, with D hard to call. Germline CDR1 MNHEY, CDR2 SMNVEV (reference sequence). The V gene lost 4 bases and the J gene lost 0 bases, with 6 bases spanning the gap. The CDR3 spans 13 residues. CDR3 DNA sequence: TGTGCCAGCAGTTCAATGTACCAAGAGACCCAGTACTTC. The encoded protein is CASSSMYQETQYF.

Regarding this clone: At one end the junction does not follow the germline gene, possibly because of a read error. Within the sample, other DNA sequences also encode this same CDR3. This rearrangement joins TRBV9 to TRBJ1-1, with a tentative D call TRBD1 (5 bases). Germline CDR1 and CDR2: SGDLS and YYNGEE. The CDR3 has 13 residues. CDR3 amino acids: CASSMGLGPEAFF. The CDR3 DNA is TGTGCCAGCAGCATGGGACTAGGGCCTGAAGCTTTTTTT.

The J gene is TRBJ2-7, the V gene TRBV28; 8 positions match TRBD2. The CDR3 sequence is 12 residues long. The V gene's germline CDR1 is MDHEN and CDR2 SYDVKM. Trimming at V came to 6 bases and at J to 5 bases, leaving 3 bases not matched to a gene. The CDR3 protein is CASRSGSNEQYF. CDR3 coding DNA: TGTGCCAGCAGGAGCGGGAGCAACGAGCAGTACTTC.

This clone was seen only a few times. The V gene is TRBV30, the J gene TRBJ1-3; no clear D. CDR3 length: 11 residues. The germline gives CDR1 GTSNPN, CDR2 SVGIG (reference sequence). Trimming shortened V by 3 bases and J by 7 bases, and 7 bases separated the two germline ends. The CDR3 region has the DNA TGTGCCTGGAGGATCGGGAACACCATATATTTT. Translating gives CAWRIGNTIYF.

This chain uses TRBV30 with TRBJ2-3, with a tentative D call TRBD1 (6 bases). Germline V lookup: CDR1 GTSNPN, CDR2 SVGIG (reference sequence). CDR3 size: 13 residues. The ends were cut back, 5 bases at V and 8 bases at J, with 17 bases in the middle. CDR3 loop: CAWADGGWGTQYF. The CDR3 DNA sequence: TGTGCCTGGGCTGATGGGGGCTGGGGTACGCAGTATTTT.

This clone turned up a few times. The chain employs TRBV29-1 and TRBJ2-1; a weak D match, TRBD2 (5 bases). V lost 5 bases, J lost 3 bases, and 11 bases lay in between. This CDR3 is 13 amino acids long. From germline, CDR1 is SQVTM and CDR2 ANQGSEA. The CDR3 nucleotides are TGCAGCGTTCAGCGGCAGGTCTACAATGAGCAGTTCTTC. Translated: CSVQRQVYNEQFF.

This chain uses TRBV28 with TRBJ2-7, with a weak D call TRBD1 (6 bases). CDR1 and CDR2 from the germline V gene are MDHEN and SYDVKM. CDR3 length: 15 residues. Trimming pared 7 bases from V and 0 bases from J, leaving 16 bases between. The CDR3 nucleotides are TGTGCCAGCACTTCCCTGGACAGTAGCTCCTACGAGCAGTACTTC. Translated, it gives CASTSLDSSSYEQYF. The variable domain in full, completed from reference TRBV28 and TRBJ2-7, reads DVKVTQSSRYLVKRTGEKVFLECVQDMDHENMFWYRQDPGLGLRLIYFSYDVKMKEKGDIPEGYSVSREKKERFSLILESASTNQTSMYLCASTSLDSSSYEQYFGPGTRLTVT.

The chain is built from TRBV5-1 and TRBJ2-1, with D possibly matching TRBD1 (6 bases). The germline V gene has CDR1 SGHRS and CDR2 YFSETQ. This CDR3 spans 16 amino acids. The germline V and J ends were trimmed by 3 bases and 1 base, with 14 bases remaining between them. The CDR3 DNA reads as TGCGCCAGCAGCTCAACTCCGGGACATTCCTACAATGAGCAGTTCTTC. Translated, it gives CASSSTPGHSYNEQFF.

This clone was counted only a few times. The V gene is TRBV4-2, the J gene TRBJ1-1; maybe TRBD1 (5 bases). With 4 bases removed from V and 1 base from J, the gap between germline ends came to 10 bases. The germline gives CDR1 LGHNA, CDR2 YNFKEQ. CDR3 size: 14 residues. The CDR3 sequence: CASSRGQGNTEAFF. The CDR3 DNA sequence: TGTGCCAGCAGCCGGGGCCAAGGGAACACTGAAGCTTTCTTT.

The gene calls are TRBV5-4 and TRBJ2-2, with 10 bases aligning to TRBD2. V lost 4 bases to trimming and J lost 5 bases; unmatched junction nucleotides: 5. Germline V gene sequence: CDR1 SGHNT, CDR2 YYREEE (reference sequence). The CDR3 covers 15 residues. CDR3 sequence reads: CASSQAGGGTGELFF. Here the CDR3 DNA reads TGTGCCAGCAGCCAAGCGGGGGGGGGAACCGGGGAGCTGTTTTTT. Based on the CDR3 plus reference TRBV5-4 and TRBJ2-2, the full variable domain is ETGVTQSPTHLIKTRGQQVTLRCSSQSGHNTVSWYQQALGQGPQFIFQYYREEENGRGNFPPRFSGLQFPNYSSELNVNALELDDSALYLCASSQAGGGTGELFFGEGSRLTVL.

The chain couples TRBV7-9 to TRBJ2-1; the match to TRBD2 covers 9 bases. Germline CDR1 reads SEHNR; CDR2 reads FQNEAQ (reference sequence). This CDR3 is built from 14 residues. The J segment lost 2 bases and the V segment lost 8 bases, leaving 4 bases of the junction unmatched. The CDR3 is CASEAGGTYNEQFF. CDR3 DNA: TGTGCCAGCGAGGCGGGGGGGACCTACAATGAGCAGTTCTTC.

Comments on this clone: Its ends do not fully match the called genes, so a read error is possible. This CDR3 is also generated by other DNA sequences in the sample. The DNA of the CDR3 is TGTGCCAGTAGTGAACTTAGCCCGACAGGGGAGGAGAATTCACCCCTCCACTTT. It specifies CASSELSPTGEENSPLHF. The rearrangement uses TRBV25-1 and TRBJ1-6; 8 bases fit TRBD1. Germline V CDR1 and CDR2: MGHDK, SYGVNS. The CDR3 has 18 amino acids.

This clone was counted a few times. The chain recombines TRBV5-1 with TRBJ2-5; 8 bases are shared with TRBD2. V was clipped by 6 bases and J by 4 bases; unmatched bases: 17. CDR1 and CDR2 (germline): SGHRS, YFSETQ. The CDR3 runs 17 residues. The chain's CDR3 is CASIPGGARGGGETQYF. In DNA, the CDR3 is TGCGCCAGCATCCCCGGGGGGGCCCGGGGAGGAGGAGAGACCCAGTACTTC.

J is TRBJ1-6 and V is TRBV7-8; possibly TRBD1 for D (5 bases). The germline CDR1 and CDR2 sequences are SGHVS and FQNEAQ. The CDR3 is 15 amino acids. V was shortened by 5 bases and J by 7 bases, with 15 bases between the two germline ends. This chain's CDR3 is CASSRAGGGNSPLHF. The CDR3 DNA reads TGTGCCAGCAGCCGGGCCGGCGGGGGGAATTCACCCCTCCACTTT. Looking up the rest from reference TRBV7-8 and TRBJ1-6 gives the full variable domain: GAGVSQSPRYKVAKRGQDVALRCDPISGHVSLFWYQQALGQGPEFLTYFQNEAQLDKSGLPSDRFFAERPEGSVSTLKIQRTQQEDSAVYLCASSRAGGGNSPLHFGNGTRLTVT.

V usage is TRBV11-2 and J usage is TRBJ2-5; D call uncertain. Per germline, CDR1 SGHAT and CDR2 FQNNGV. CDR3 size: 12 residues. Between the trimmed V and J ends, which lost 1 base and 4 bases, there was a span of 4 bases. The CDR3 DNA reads TGTGCCAGCAGCTTAGGGGCAGAGACCCAGTACTTC. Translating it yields CASSLGAETQYF.

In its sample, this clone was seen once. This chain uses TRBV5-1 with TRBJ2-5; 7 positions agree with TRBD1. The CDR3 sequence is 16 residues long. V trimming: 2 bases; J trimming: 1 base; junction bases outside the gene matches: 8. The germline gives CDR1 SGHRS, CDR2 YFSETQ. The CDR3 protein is CASSLEGEGAQETQYF. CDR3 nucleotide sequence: TGCGCCAGCAGCTTAGAGGGCGAGGGGGCCCAAGAGACCCAGTACTTC. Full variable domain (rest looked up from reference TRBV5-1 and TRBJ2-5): KAGVTQTPRYLIKTRGQQVTLSCSPISGHRSVSWYQQTPGQGLQFLFEYFSETQRNKGNFPGRFSGRQFSNSRSEMNVSTLELGDSALYLCASSLEGEGAQETQYFGPGTRLLVL.